These 25 T cell receptor beta chains were sequenced from one sample in a study of blood T cell repertoires in COVID-19. Profiling relied on immunoSEQ multiplex PCR, and the TCRdb table lists in-frame clones only, not all of them. The sample carries around 21,000 clones, more than 65% recorded once. Sequencing was carried out using peripheral blood. These TCRs come from an elderly man with acute or convalescent COVID-19.

V usage is TRBV5-4 and J usage is TRBJ2-5; tentative D call: TRBD1 (6 bases). Trimming cost V 4 bases and J 4 bases, with 11 bases left between them. This CDR3 has 13 residues. Germline V gene data show CDR1 as SGHNT and CDR2 as YYREEE (reference sequence). The CDR3 DNA reads TGTGCCAGCAGCCCCACAGGGCCAGAGACCCAGTACTTC. Residues: CASSPTGPETQYF.

This sequence joins TRBV14 and TRBJ2-1; TRBD2 matches 8 bases. The CDR3 is 16 residues long. V gave up 2 bases and J gave up 4 bases; unmatched junction bases: 7. CDR1 is SGHDN and CDR2 is FVKESK in the germline V gene. The CDR3 region has the DNA TGTGCCAGCAGCCAACTCGGGACTAGTGTATACAATGAGCAGTTCTTC. This codes for CASSQLGTSVYNEQFF.

This sequence joins TRBV30 and TRBJ2-6; 7 bases map to TRBD1. The CDR3 loop spans 16 amino acids. The germline V gene encodes CDR1 GTSNPN and CDR2 SVGIG (reference sequence). The V gene end was trimmed by 1 base and the J gene end by 4 bases; junction bases not matched to a gene: 7. CDR3 loop: CAWSAKGASGANVLTF. CDR3 bases: TGTGCCTGGAGTGCGAAGGGGGCATCGGGGGCCAACGTCCTGACTTTC.

This CDR3 is CASSVTGTFPNEQYV. Here the CDR3 DNA reads TGCGCCAGCAGCGTTACAGGGACCTTTCCGAACGAGCAGTACGTC. This chain connects TRBV5-1 to TRBJ2-7, with D possibly matching TRBD1 (6 bases). The length of the CDR3 is 15 residues. CDR1 and CDR2 (germline): SGHRS, YFSETQ. V lost 4 bases and J lost 5, with 19 bases in between.

This chain uses TRBV11-3 with TRBJ1-4; TRBD1 matches at 9 bases. J lost 8 bases, V lost 5 bases, and 3 bases had no gene match. Looked up from germline, CDR1 is SGHNT and CDR2 is YENEEA. CDR3 length: 13 residues. The CDR3 bases are TGTGCCAGCAGCAGACAGGGGGGCGAAAAACTGTTTTTT. Translated: CASSRQGGEKLFF. Full variable domain (outside the CDR3, taken from reference TRBV11-3 and TRBJ1-4): EAGVVQSPRYKIIEKKQPVAFWCNPISGHNTLYWYLQNLGQGPELLIRYENEEAVDDSQLPKDRFSAERLKGVDSTLKIQPAELGDSAVYLCASSRQGGEKLFFGSGTQLSVL.

The V gene is TRBV9, the J gene TRBJ2-4, with 7 bases matching TRBD1. This CDR3 is built from 14 residues. V shed 4 bases, J shed 6 bases, and the junction held 7 bases outside the gene matches. Germline-derived CDR1 and CDR2 are SGDLS and YYNGEE. CDR3 nucleotides: TGTGCCAGCAGCACCCGGACAGGTGGAAACATTCAGTACTTC. Protein: CASSTRTGGNIQYF.

The chain combines TRBV9 with TRBJ2-2; the D is unclear. The CDR3 spans 15 residues. The V gene's germline CDR1 is SGDLS and CDR2 YYNGEE. V shed 0 bases and J shed 3 bases, with 9 bases lying between them. CDR3 amino acids: CASSVVSDHTGELFF. CDR3 in DNA: TGTGCCAGCAGCGTAGTGAGCGACCACACCGGGGAGCTGTTTTTT.

The chain employs TRBV7-9 and TRBJ1-1, with D maybe TRBD1 (6 bases). Germline values: CDR1 SEHNR, CDR2 FQNEAQ (reference sequence). Trimming left V 6 bases short and J 0 bases short, with 14 bases between. The CDR3 sequence is 15 residues long. The CDR3: CASRVLTGLNTEAFF. Here the CDR3 DNA reads TGTGCCAGCAGGGTTTTGACAGGCTTGAACACTGAAGCTTTCTTT.

J is TRBJ1-2 and V is TRBV12-5; 12 nucleotides align to TRBD1. The V gene end was trimmed by 4 bases and the J gene end by 6 bases; junction bases not matched to a gene: 3. Germline lookup yields CDR1 LGHNT and CDR2 FRNRAP. CDR3 length equals 14 residues. This chain's CDR3 is CASGWDRGLDGYTF. The CDR3 bases are TGTGCTAGTGGTTGGGACAGGGGGCTTGATGGCTACACCTTC.

This rearrangement joins TRBV5-1 to TRBJ2-5; 12 positions match TRBD2. Trimming took 6 bases from V and 5 from J; bases not matched to a gene: 11. Germline V gene data show CDR1 as SGHRS and CDR2 as YFSETQ. The CDR3 consists of 16 residues. This CDR3 reads CASTRASGRARETQYF. The CDR3 region has the DNA TGCGCCAGCACAAGGGCTAGCGGGAGGGCCCGTGAGACCCAGTACTTC.

The V call is TRBV10-3, the J call TRBJ1-1, with D uncertain. The V end lost 2 bases, the J end lost 0 bases, and 13 bases lay between the germline ends. CDR3 length equals 16 residues. Germline values: CDR1 ENHRY, CDR2 SYGVKD. The CDR3 DNA reads as TGTGCCATCAGTGAGCCCTCAACAGCTATGAACACTGAAGCTTTCTTT. It encodes CAISEPSTAMNTEAFF.

This sequence joins TRBV27 and TRBJ2-7; D possibly corresponds to TRBD2 (5 bases). Trimming left V 0 bases short and J 2 bases short, with 11 bases between. The CDR3 runs 15 residues. Germline V gives CDR1 MNHEY, CDR2 SMNVEV (reference sequence). The CDR3 here is CASSLSYGITYEQYF. The CDR3 DNA follows: TGTGCCAGCAGTTTATCATACGGGATCACCTACGAGCAGTACTTC.

The gene calls are TRBV18 and TRBJ2-2, with 12 nucleotides matching TRBD1. The CDR3 sequence is 15 residues long. CDR1 is KGHSH and CDR2 is LQKENI in the germline V gene. With 4 bases clipped from V and 6 bases from J, the junction kept 3 bases outside the gene matches. The CDR3 here is CASSHGTGGSGELFF. The CDR3, as DNA: TGTGCCAGCTCACACGGGACAGGGGGCTCCGGGGAGCTGTTTTTT.

The V and J genes are TRBV19 and TRBJ2-1; 8 positions agree with TRBD2. The CDR3 totals 14 residues. CDR1 and CDR2 from the germline V gene are LNHDA and SQIVND (reference sequence). Trimming removed 5 bases from V and 4 bases from J; junction bases left unmatched: 4. CDR3: CASSYGRGYNEQFF. The DNA for the CDR3 is TGTGCCAGTAGTTACGGGAGGGGGTACAATGAGCAGTTCTTC.

The chain has TRBV11-3 and TRBJ2-2; D is possibly TRBD1 (6 bases). The CDR3 length is 15 residues. Germline CDR1 is SGHNT and CDR2 is YENEEA. Trimming took off 2 bases at V and 6 bases at J, with 13 bases between the two ends. CDR3 amino acids: CASSLSTGPSGELFF. For the CDR3, the DNA is TGTGCCAGCAGCTTAAGTACAGGGCCGTCCGGGGAGCTGTTTTTT.

The chain joins TRBV7-9 to TRBJ1-1; 9 bases match TRBD1. The CDR3 loop spans 16 amino acids. From germline, CDR1 is SEHNR and CDR2 FQNEAQ (reference sequence). J lost 3 bases, V lost 4 bases, and 9 bases had no gene match. CDR3 sequence reads: CASSSRAGQGHTEAFF. The CDR3 DNA sequence: TGTGCCAGCAGCTCTCGAGCTGGACAGGGGCACACTGAAGCTTTCTTT.

The rearrangement links TRBV19 to TRBJ1-1; perhaps TRBD1 as D (5 bases). The CDR3 is 16 residues long. Germline assignment: CDR1 LNHDA and CDR2 SQIVND (reference sequence). Trimming stripped 6 bases from V and 3 bases from J, with 20 bases between. The CDR3 loop is CASRSGTRGSYTEAFF. CDR3 coding DNA: TGTGCCAGTAGGTCGGGAACGCGGGGGAGTTACACTGAAGCTTTCTTT.

The chain combines TRBV6-5 with TRBJ1-1, with 9 bases aligning to TRBD1. Trimming removed 7 bases from V and 8 bases from J; junction bases left unmatched: 2. Germline V gives CDR1 MNHEY, CDR2 SVGAGI. The CDR3 contains 11 residues. The CDR3 coding sequence is TGTGCCAGCAAGGACAGGGGCGAAGCTTTCTTT. Protein: CASKDRGEAFF.

V gene TRBV19 combines with J gene TRBJ2-7, with 9 bases fitting TRBD1. This CDR3 has 13 residues. The V gene's germline CDR1 is LNHDA and CDR2 SQIVND (reference sequence). Unmatched junction bases numbered 7, after V lost 4 bases and J lost 9 bases. The chain's CDR3 is CASSNKQGAVQYV. The DNA for the CDR3 is TGTGCCAGTAGTAACAAACAGGGGGCTGTGCAGTACGTC.

The V call is TRBV6-4, the J call TRBJ1-1, with 11 bases matching TRBD1. The CDR3 extends over 14 amino acids. The V gene's germline CDR1 is MRHNA and CDR2 SNTAGT. V lost 4 bases, J lost 3 bases, and 1 base stayed unmatched. CDR3 in amino acids: CASSGGQGDTEAFF. CDR3 in DNA: TGTGCCAGCAGTGGGGGACAGGGGGACACTGAAGCTTTCTTT.

The V gene is TRBV5-1, the J gene TRBJ2-3, with TRBD1 as a possible D gene (5 bases). The germline gives CDR1 SGHRS, CDR2 YFSETQ. The CDR3 covers 11 residues. Trimming removed 5 bases from V and 9 bases from J, with 10 bases in between. CDR3 nucleotide sequence: TGCGCCAGCAGATCCCAGGGAACGCAGTATTTT. Encoded protein: CASRSQGTQYF.

This chain links TRBV4-1 with TRBJ2-6; D possibly corresponds to TRBD2 (6 bases). CDR3 length: 16 residues. The V gene lost 6 bases and the J gene lost 2 bases, with 14 bases spanning the gap. Germline V CDR1 and CDR2: MGHRA, YSYEKL. CDR3 coding DNA: TGCGCCAGCAGACGGGAGATGGCTCCTGGGGCCAACGTCCTGACTTTC. Translated: CASRREMAPGANVLTF.

The rearrangement joins TRBV19 to TRBJ2-2; maybe TRBD2 (5 bases). Germline CDR1 LNHDA, CDR2 SQIVND (reference sequence). The length of the CDR3 is 14 residues. Trimming took off 8 bases at V and 0 bases at J, with 10 bases between the two ends. This CDR3 reads CASELATNTGELFF. DNA for the CDR3: TGTGCCAGTGAGCTAGCAACGAACACCGGGGAGCTGTTTTTT.

V gene TRBV6-5 combines with J gene TRBJ1-2; TRBD1 aligns across 7 bases. The V and J ends lost 6 bases and 4 bases, in that order; junction bases with no gene match: 8. CDR3 length equals 14 residues. Germline V gene lookup returns CDR1 MNHEY and CDR2 SVGAGI. As DNA, the CDR3 is TGTGCCAGCAGCTTCGAGGGGGCCACCTATGGCTACACCTTC. Amino acid sequence: CASSFEGATYGYTF.

The rearrangement uses TRBV6-5 and TRBJ1-6, with a tentative D call TRBD1 (5 bases). The CDR3 consists of 13 residues. V lost 6 bases, J lost 8 bases, and 11 bases lay in between. Germline values: CDR1 MNHEY, CDR2 SVGAGI. CDR3 nucleotides: TGTGCCAGCAGCCCCAAAGGGGATTCACCCCTCCACTTT. It codes for CASSPKGDSPLHF.